The 17 T cell receptor beta chains reported below all come from one sample, sequenced in a study of shared clonotypes between healthy human individuals. Method: immunoSEQ multiplex PCR; TCRdb's copy keeps in-frame clones and lacks some. Of roughly 2.5 million clones in the sample, roughly 92% were seen once. Sequenced material: naive CD4+ T cells sorted from blood. The subset: CD45RA+ positively selected. The source of these receptors is a man between 18 and 35 years old in good health.

The chain combines TRBV7-9 with TRBJ1-1; the D gene is possibly TRBD1 (5 bases). With 3 bases removed from V and 2 bases from J, the gap between germline ends came to 7 bases. Germline lookup yields CDR1 SEHNR and CDR2 FQNEAQ (reference sequence). The CDR3 runs to 13 residues. This CDR3 is CASSFDSNTEAFF. CDR3 nucleotide sequence: TGTGCCAGCAGCTTCGACAGCAACACTGAAGCTTTCTTT.

The chain recombines TRBV5-4 with TRBJ1-5, with D possibly matching TRBD1 (5 bases). The ends were cut back, 4 bases at V and 3 bases at J, with 8 bases in the middle. This CDR3 comprises 13 residues. The germline V gene has CDR1 SGHNT and CDR2 YYREEE (reference sequence). The CDR3 region is CASSADINQPQHF. The CDR3 region has the DNA TGTGCCAGCAGCGCGGACATCAATCAGCCCCAGCATTTT.

CDR3 residues: CASSIGGLGKETQYF. The DNA for the CDR3 is TGTGCCAGTAGTATAGGAGGTTTGGGGAAGGAGACCCAGTACTTC. The chain couples TRBV19 to TRBJ2-5; D ambiguous. The CDR3 loop spans 15 amino acids. V lost 1 base and J 5 bases, leaving 14 bases between the germline ends. In germline, CDR1 is LNHDA, CDR2 SQIVND (reference sequence).

The rearrangement uses TRBV6-5 and TRBJ2-3, with 7 bases that match TRBD2. The CDR3 runs 15 residues. The V gene's germline CDR1 is MNHEY and CDR2 SVGAGI. Trimming cost V 7 bases and J 4 bases; bases outside gene matches: 11. In nucleotides, the CDR3 is TGTGCCAGCACCGAAGGTGGACTAGGTGCAGATACGCAGTATTTT. This encodes CASTEGGLGADTQYF.

CDR3 protein: CASSLRQTEAFF. The CDR3 DNA follows: TGTGCCAGCTCGCTACGACAAACTGAAGCTTTCTTT. The chain carries TRBV18 and TRBJ1-1, with unresolved D. Trimming removed 6 bases at V and 5 bases at J, with 10 bases between. The CDR3 has 12 residues. Germline-derived CDR1 and CDR2 are KGHSH and LQKENI. The complete variable domain, with remaining parts taken from reference TRBV18 and TRBJ1-1, reads NAGVMQNPRHLVRRRGQEARLRCSPMKGHSHVYWYRQLPEEGLKFMVYLQKENIIDESGMPKERFSAEFPKEGPSILRIQQVVRGDSAAYFCASSLRQTEAFFGQGTRLTVV.

Details on this clone: In the same sample, other DNA sequences code for this CDR3. The gene calls are TRBV10-2 and TRBJ2-1; 8 bases line up with TRBD1. Germline values: CDR1 WSHSY, CDR2 SAAADI. The CDR3 is made up of 16 amino acids. V gave up 0 bases and J gave up 0 bases; unmatched junction bases: 1. The CDR3 loop is CASSESTGVSYNEQFF. The CDR3 nucleotides read TGCGCCAGCAGTGAGTCGACAGGGGTCTCCTACAATGAGCAGTTCTTC.

The J gene is TRBJ2-7, the V gene TRBV27; 12 bases agree with TRBD2. Germline V gene sequence: CDR1 MNHEY, CDR2 SMNVEV (reference sequence). The length of the CDR3 is 15 residues. J gave up 8 bases and V 5 bases, and 10 bases lay outside the gene matches. The CDR3 spells CASSPRTSGATKQYF. As DNA, the CDR3 is TGTGCCAGCAGTCCCCGGACTAGCGGGGCTACGAAGCAGTACTTC.

The V gene is TRBV2, the J gene TRBJ2-1; 11 positions agree with TRBD2. Germline trimming cut 4 bases from V and 8 bases from J; bases unmatched to any gene: 4. CDR1 and CDR2 (germline): SNHLY, FYNNEI. This CDR3 is 14 amino acids long. CDR3 sequence: CASSVSGRADEQFF. The DNA for the CDR3 is TGTGCCAGCAGTGTTAGCGGGAGGGCCGATGAGCAGTTCTTC.

The genes are TRBV30 and TRBJ2-1, with D maybe TRBD2 (6 bases). V was cut by 2 bases and J by 9 bases, with 11 bases left in between. CDR1 and CDR2 from the germline V gene are GTSNPN and SVGIG (reference sequence). CDR3 length equals 12 residues. CDR3 residues: CAWSRLGVEQFF. DNA of the CDR3: TGTGCCTGGAGTCGACTAGGGGTTGAGCAGTTCTTC.

V usage is TRBV10-3 and J usage is TRBJ2-4, with D unclear. CDR3 size: 20 residues. Trimming shortened V by 0 bases and J by 1 base, and 22 bases separated the two germline ends. The germline CDR1 and CDR2 sequences are ENHRY and SYGVKD. The CDR3 protein is CAISESFGVGQDPAKNIQYF. The CDR3 DNA reads TGTGCCATCAGTGAGTCTTTTGGGGTCGGGCAGGATCCGGCCAAAAACATTCAGTACTTC.

The CDR3 spells CASSDNRGTEAFF. The CDR3 coding sequence is TGTGCCAGCAGCGACAACAGGGGCACTGAAGCTTTCTTT. The gene calls are TRBV7-3 and TRBJ1-1; TRBD1 agrees at 7 bases. The CDR3 has 13 amino acids. CDR1 is SGHTA, CDR2 FQGTGA, per germline. V shed 5 bases, J shed 4 bases, and the junction held 4 bases outside the gene matches.

This clone was found once. Other DNA sequences in the same sample also yield this CDR3. The chain joins TRBV28 to TRBJ1-5, with TRBD1 matching over 10 bases. Germline values: CDR1 MDHEN, CDR2 SYDVKM. The CDR3 loop spans 14 amino acids. Trimming at V came to 4 bases and at J to 7 bases, leaving 4 bases not matched to a gene. CDR3 DNA: TGTGCCAGCAGTTCCGGGACAGGGGCCCAGCCCCAGCATTTT. Translating gives CASSSGTGAQPQHF.

The chain recombines TRBV7-3 with TRBJ2-1, with TRBD2 matching 7 bases. The length of the CDR3 is 15 residues. The germline V gene encodes CDR1 SGHTA and CDR2 FQGTGA. V was clipped by 1 base and J by 3 bases; unmatched bases: 3. The CDR3 DNA is TGTGCCAGCAGCTTAAGCGGGGGTGTCTACAATGAGCAGTTCTTC. This codes for CASSLSGGVYNEQFF. Drawing the rest from reference TRBV7-3 and TRBJ2-1, the complete variable domain is GAGVSQTPSNKVTEKGKYVELRCDPISGHTALYWYRQSLGQGPEFLIYFQGTGAADDSGLPNDRFFAVRPEGSVSTLKIQRTERGDSAVYLCASSLSGGVYNEQFFGPGTRLTVL.

The chain couples TRBV5-1 to TRBJ1-4, with D hard to call. V was pared by 0 bases and J by 0 bases, with 9 bases between. The CDR3 has 16 amino acids. Germline V gives CDR1 SGHRS, CDR2 YFSETQ. This CDR3 is CASSLAPGPTNEKLFF. DNA for the CDR3: TGCGCCAGCAGCTTGGCTCCGGGCCCAACTAATGAAAAACTGTTTTTT.

This chain joins TRBV25-1 and TRBJ2-7, with D perhaps TRBD1 (5 bases). Germline V gene data show CDR1 as MGHDK and CDR2 as SYGVNS. V was cut by 6 bases and J by 2 bases, with 11 bases left in between. There are 13 residues in the CDR3. This CDR3 reads CASRKGAAYEQYF. CDR3 in DNA: TGTGCCAGCAGGAAAGGGGCGGCCTACGAGCAGTACTTC.

The rearrangement uses TRBV5-6 and TRBJ2-3, with D unresolved. Germline CDR1 is SGHDT and CDR2 is YYEEEE. V was clipped by 4 bases and J by 2 bases, with 11 bases between them. This CDR3 is built from 14 residues. The CDR3 region has the DNA TGTGCCAGCAGCCCGACCAGATTCACAGATACGCAGTATTTT. Translating it yields CASSPTRFTDTQYF. Complete variable domain (other parts from reference TRBV5-6 and TRBJ2-3): DAGVTQSPTHLIKTRGQQVTLRCSPKSGHDTVSWYQQALGQGPQFIFQYYEEEERQRGNFPDRFSGHQFPNYSSELNVNALLLGDSALYLCASSPTRFTDTQYFGPGTRLTVL.

V gene TRBV9 combines with J gene TRBJ2-7; 10 nucleotides agree with TRBD2. The CDR3 is 14 amino acids. In germline, CDR1 is SGDLS, CDR2 YYNGEE. V shed 3 bases, J shed 7 bases, and the junction held 7 bases outside the gene matches. CDR3 amino acids: CASSALAGVGEQYF. In DNA form, the CDR3 reads TGTGCCAGCAGCGCTCTAGCGGGAGTAGGTGAGCAGTACTTC.